A single sample gave rise to the 4 T cell receptor beta chains below, sequenced in a study of naive and memory T cell subsets. Points from the study as a whole: Naive repertoires, especially CD8, held a few larger clonotypes, possibly memory cells re-expressing CD45RA.

Antigens for these TCRs are unknown. Two oligonucleotides, mixed equimolar, formed the beta constant-region primer covering TRBC1 and TRBC2. Nested alpha and beta constant-region primers with the SP2 primer drove four PCR rounds on ligated cDNA. Each CDR3 protein is one row after TCRdb ran MiXCR on the UMI-ligation and nested PCR reads. The data contain 150,000 or so distinct CDR3 sequences, about 20% of them seen just once; the ten biggest clones take up around 0.097%. The specimen sequenced was naive CD4+ T cells from blood. The receptors originated from a human donor in good health.

The chain joins TRBV2 to TRBJ2-7; TRBD1 matches 7 bases. Trimming took 9 bases from V and 0 from J; bases not matched to a gene: 8. The germline V gene encodes CDR1 SNHLY and CDR2 FYNNEI. The CDR3 spans 14 residues. The CDR3 coding sequence is TGTGCCAGTATCTTGACAGGGAACTCCTACGAGCAGTACTTC. It encodes CASILTGNSYEQYF.

V and J are TRBV6-2 or TRBV6-3 and TRBJ1-1; no clear D. There are 13 residues in the CDR3. Germline V gene sequence: CDR1 MNHEY, CDR2 SVGEGT. The V end was cut by 7 bases, the J end by 4 bases, with 13 bases between. The CDR3 nucleotides read TGTGCCAGCAAGGTTGTCGTCAGCACTGAAGCTTTCTTT. This gives the protein CASKVVVSTEAFF.

This clonotype was counted between two and nine times. The chain joins TRBV6-6 to TRBJ2-1; 10 bases line up with TRBD2. V lost 2 bases, J lost 10 bases, and 2 bases stayed unmatched. Germline-derived CDR1 and CDR2 are MNHNY and SVGAGI (reference sequence). CDR3 size: 13 residues. CDR3 DNA: TGTGCCAGCAGTTACGGTAGCGGGAGGGAGCAGTTCTTC. Its protein is CASSYGSGREQFF.

CDR3 coding DNA: TGTGCCAGCAGTTACTTGGGCAGAGACACTGAAGCTTTCTTT. Translating it yields CASSYLGRDTEAFF. This chain connects TRBV6-2 or TRBV6-3 to TRBJ1-1, with D hard to call. This CDR3 has 14 amino acids. Looked up from germline, CDR1 is MNHEY and CDR2 is SVGEGT. V was shortened by 1 base and J by 3 bases, with 9 bases between the two germline ends.